A selection of T cell receptor beta chains follows, all from one sample in a study of blood T cell repertoires in COVID-19. Sequencing was performed with immunoSEQ multiplex PCR; in TCRdb, only in-frame clones are kept and a portion is missing. The sample has about 150,000 clones, about 90% seen once. The sequenced sample was peripheral blood. The source is a man aged 50 or older with acute or convalescent COVID-19. Each CDR3 is given without its conserved first and last residue. Fields, in order: V gene, CDR3 length, CDR3 protein.

TRBV27	12	ASKELARTDTQY
TRBV10-2	13	ASSAAGQKYNEQF
TRBV10-1	10	ASSIGWGAQY
TRBV5-1	15	ASSLAAGFAKGDTQY
TRBV6-5	12	ASSPMDRDSEAF
TRBV7-9	13	ASSDHATGSNGYT
TRBV18	13	ASSRMTGGGNTIY
TRBV5-1	12	ASSFSGTQETQY
TRBV12-5	14	ASGLPGTGNFYEQF
TRBV27	11	ASRDIDSYEQY
TRBV5-1	13	ASSFDRAGTDTQY
TRBV19	11	ASSISANYGYT
TRBV10-2	15	ASSESTYTSDTDTQY
TRBV7-3	13	ASSLMGSTYNEQF
TRBV13	14	ASSSQNRELSYEQY
TRBV18	12	ASSPGPSSYEQY
TRBV16	16	ASSFDPGSRSSNQPQH
TRBV4-3	15	ASSRNLGTVSGNTIY
TRBV21-1	13	ASGRIGQGVNTQY
TRBV29-1	11	SVDGQGDNEQF
TRBV21-1	14	ASSSKNRGDTGELF
TRBV19	15	ASSSGPRKGPPGEQY
TRBV5-1	13	ASKVTGGSGETQY
TRBV6-1	13	ASSEWGGPSYEQY
TRBV20-1	12	SASPGTGNYGYT
TRBV11-2	10	ASSRLTGELF
TRBV7-2	11	ASSFQGNQPQH